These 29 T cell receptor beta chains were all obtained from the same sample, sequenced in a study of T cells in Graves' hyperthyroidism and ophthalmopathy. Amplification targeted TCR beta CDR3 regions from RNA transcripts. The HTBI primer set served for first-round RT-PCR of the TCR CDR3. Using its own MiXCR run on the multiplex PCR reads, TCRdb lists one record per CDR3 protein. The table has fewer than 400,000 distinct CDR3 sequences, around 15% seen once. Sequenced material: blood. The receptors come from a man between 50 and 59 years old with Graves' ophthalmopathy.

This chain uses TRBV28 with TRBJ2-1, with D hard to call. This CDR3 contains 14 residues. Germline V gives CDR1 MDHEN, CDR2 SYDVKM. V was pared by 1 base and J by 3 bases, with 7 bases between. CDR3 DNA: TGTGCCAGCAGTTTATCAACCAACTACAATGAGCAGTTCTTC. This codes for CASSLSTNYNEQFF. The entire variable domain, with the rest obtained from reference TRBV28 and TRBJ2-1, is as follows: DVKVTQSSRYLVKRTGEKVFLECVQDMDHENMFWYRQDPGLGLRLIYFSYDVKMKEKGDIPEGYSVSREKKERFSLILESASTNQTSMYLCASSLSTNYNEQFFGPGTRLTVL.

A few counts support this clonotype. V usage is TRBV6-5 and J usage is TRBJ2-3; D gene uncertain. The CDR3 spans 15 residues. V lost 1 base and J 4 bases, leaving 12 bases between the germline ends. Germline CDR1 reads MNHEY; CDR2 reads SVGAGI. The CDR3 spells CASSYLSVMADTQYF. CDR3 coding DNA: TGTGCCAGCAGTTACTTGAGTGTGATGGCAGATACGCAGTATTTT.

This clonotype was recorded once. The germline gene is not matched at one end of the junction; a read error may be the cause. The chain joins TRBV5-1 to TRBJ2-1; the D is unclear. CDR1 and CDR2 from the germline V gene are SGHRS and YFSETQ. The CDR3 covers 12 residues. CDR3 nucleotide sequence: TGCGCCAGCAGCTTGGAAGTCAATGGGCAGTTCTTC. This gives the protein CASSLEVNGQFF.

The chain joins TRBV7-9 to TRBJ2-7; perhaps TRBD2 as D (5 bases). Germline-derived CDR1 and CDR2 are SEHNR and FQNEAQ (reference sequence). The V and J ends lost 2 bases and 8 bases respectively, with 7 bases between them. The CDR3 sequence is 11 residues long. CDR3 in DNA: TGTGCCAGCAGCTTAAGGGAGAAGCAGTACTTC. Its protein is CASSLREKQYF.

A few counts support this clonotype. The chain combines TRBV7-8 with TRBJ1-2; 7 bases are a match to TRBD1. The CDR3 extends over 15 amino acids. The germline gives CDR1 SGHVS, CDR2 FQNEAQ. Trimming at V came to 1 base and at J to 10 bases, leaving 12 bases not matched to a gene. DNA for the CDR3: TGTGCCAGCAGCTTAGATTACGGCAGGGGGAATGACTACACCTTC. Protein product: CASSLDYGRGNDYTF.

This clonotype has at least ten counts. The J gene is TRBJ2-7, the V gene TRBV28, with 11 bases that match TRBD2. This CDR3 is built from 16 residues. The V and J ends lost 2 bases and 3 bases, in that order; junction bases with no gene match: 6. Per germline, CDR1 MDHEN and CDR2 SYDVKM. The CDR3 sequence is CASSLAGTSGNYEQYF. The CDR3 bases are TGTGCCAGCAGTTTAGCCGGGACTAGCGGAAACTACGAGCAGTACTTC.

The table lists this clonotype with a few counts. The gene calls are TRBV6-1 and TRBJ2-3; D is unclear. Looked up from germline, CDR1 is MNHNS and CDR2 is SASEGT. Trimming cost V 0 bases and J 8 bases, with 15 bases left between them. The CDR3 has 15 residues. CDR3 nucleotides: TGTGCCAGCAGTGAAGCGGGCAGGCGGAGCCGTACGCAGTATTTT. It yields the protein CASSEAGRRSRTQYF.

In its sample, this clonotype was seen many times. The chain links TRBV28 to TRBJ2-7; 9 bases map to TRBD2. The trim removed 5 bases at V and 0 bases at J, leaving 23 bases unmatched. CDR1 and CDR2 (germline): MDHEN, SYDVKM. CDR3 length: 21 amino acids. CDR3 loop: CASSPINVVRQASGVSYEQYF. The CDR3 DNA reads TGTGCCAGCAGTCCCATAAATGTTGTGCGCCAGGCTAGCGGGGTCTCCTACGAGCAGTACTTC.

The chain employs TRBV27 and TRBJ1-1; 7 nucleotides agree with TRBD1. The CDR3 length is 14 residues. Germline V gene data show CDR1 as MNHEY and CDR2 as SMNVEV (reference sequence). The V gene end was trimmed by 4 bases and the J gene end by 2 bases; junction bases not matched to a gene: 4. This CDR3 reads CASSWYRGNTEAFF. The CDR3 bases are TGTGCCAGCAGTTGGTACAGGGGAAACACTGAAGCTTTCTTT.

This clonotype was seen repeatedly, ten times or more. This chain's CDR3 is CAWSPLTRAGEQYF. Written as DNA, the CDR3 is TGTGCCTGGAGTCCCCTGACTAGAGCGGGCGAGCAGTACTTC. The chain links TRBV30 to TRBJ2-7; possible D gene TRBD2, 6 bases. The V end lost 2 bases, the J end lost 6 bases, and 17 bases lay between the germline ends. This CDR3 comprises 14 residues. Germline V lookup: CDR1 GTSNPN, CDR2 SVGIG (reference sequence).

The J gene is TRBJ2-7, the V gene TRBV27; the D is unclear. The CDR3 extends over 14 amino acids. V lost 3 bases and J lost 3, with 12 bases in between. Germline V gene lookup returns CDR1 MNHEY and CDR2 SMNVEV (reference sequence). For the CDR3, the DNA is TGTGCCAGCAGTTTCAAAACTGGAAACTACGAGCAGTACTTC. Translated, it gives CASSFKTGNYEQYF.

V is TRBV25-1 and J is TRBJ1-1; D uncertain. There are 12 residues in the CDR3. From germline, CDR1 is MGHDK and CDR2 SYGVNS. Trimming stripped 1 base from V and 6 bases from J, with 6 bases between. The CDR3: CASSEWAAEAFF. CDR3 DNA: TGTGCCAGCAGTGAATGGGCCGCTGAAGCTTTCTTT.

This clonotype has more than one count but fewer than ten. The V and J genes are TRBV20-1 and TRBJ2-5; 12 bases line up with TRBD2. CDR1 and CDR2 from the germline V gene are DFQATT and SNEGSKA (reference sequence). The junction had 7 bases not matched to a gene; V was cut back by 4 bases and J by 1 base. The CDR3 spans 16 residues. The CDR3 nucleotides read TGCAGTGCTATCGAACTAGCGGGAGGCTTCCAAGAGACCCAGTACTTC. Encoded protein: CSAIELAGGFQETQYF.

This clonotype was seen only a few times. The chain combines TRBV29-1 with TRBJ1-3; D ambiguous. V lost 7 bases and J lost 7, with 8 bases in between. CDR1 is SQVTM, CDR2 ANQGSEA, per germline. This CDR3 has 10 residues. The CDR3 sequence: CSAVTNTIYF. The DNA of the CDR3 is TGCAGCGCCGTGACCAACACCATATATTTT. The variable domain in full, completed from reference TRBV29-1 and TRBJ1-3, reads SAVISQKPSRDICQRGTSLTIQCQVDSQVTMMFWYRQQPGQSLTLIATANQGSEATYESGFVIDKFPISRPNLTFSTLTVSNMSPEDSSIYLCSAVTNTIYFGEGSWLTVV.

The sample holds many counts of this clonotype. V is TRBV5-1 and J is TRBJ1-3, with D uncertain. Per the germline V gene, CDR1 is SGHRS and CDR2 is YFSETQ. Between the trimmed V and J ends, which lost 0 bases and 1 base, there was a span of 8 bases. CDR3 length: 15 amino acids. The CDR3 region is CASSLGGRSGNTIYF. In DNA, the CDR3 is TGCGCCAGCAGCTTGGGCGGCAGATCTGGAAACACCATATATTTT.

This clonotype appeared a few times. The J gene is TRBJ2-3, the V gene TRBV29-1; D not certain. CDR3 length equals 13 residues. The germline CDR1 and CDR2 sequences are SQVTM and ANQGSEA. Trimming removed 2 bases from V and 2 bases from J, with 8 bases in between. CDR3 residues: CSVELADTDTQYF. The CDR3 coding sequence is TGCAGCGTTGAACTGGCCGACACAGATACGCAGTATTTT.

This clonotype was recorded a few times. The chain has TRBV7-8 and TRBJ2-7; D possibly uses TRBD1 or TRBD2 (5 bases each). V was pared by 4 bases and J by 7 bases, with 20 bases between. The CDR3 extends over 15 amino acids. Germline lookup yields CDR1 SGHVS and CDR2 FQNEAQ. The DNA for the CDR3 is TGTGCCAGCAGCTCATACCGGGACGGTGCGCGGGAGCAGTACTTC. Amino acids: CASSSYRDGAREQYF.

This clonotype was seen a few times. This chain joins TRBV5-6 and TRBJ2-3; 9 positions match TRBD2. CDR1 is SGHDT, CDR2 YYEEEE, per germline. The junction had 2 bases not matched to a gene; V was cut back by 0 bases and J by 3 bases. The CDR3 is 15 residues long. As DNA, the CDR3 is TGTGCCAGCAGCTTGGGGGCGGGAGGGACAGATACGCAGTATTTT. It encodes CASSLGAGGTDTQYF.

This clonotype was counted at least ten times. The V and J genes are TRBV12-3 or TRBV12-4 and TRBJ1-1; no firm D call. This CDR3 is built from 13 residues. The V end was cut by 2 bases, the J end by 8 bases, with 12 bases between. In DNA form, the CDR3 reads TGTGCCAGCAGTTTATTAGGGCTGAGCGAAGCTTTCTTT. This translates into CASSLLGLSEAFF.

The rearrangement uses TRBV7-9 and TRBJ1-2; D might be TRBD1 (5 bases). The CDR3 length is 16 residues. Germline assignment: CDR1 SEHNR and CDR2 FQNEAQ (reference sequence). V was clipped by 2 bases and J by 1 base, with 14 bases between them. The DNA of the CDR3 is TGTGCCAGCAGCTTAAGGGGCAGGGAGGATAACTATGGCTACACCTTC. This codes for CASSLRGREDNYGYTF.

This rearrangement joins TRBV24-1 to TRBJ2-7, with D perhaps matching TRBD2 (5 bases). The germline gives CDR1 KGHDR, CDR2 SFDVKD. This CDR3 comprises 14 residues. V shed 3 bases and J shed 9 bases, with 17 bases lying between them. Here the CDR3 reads CATSDPWTAAGQYF. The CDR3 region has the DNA TGTGCCACCAGTGATCCATGGACCGCGGCGGGGCAGTACTTC.

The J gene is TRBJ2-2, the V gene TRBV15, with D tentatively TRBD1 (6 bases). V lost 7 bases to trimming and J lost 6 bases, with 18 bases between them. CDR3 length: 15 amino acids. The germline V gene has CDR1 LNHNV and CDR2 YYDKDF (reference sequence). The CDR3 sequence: CATTLSRGRAGELFF. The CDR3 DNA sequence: TGTGCCACCACCCTTTCCAGGGGAAGGGCCGGGGAGCTGTTTTTT.

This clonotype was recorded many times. The CDR3 coding sequence is TGTGCCAGCATAGTCGGGACAGTGAACACTGAAGCTTTCTTT. Amino acids: CASIVGTVNTEAFF. The gene calls are TRBV28 and TRBJ1-1, with TRBD1 matching over 7 bases. V lost 7 bases, J lost 0 bases, and 5 bases stayed unmatched. CDR1 MDHEN and CDR2 SYDVKM come from the germline V gene. The length of the CDR3 is 14 residues.

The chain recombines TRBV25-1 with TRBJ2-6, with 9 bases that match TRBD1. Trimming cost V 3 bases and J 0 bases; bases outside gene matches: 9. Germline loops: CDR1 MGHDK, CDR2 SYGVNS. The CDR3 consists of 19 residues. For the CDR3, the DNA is TGTGCCAGCAGTGAGACCCGGGACAGGGAATTCTCTGGGGCCAACGTCCTGACTTTC. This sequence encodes CASSETRDREFSGANVLTF.

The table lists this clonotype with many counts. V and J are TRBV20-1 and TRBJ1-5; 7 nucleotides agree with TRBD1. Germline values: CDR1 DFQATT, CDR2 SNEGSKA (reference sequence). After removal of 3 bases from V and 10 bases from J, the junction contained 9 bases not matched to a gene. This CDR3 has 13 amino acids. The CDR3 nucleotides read TGCAGTGCTAGCATTAGACAGGGTGGACCCCAGCATTTT. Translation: CSASIRQGGPQHF.

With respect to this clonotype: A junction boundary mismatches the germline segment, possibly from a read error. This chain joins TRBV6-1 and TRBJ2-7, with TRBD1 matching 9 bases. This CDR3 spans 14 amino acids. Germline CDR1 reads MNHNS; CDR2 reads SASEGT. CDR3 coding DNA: TGTGCCAGCAGTCCGGGACAGGGAAAGTACGAGCAGTGCTTC. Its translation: CASSPGQGKYEQCF.

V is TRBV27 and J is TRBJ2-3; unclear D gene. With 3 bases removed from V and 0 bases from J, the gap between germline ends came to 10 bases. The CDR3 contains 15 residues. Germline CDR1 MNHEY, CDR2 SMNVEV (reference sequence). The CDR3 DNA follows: TGTGCCAGCAGTTTTAGGGCCAAAAGCACAGATACGCAGTATTTT. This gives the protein CASSFRAKSTDTQYF.

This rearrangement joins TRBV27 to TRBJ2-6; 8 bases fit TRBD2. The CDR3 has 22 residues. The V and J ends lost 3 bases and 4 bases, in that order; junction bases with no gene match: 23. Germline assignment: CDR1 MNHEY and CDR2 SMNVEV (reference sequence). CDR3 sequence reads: CASSLGGGGGRGRTSGANVLTF. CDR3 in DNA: TGTGCCAGCAGTTTGGGTGGGGGCGGTGGTCGCGGGAGGACGTCCGGGGCCAACGTCCTGACTTTC. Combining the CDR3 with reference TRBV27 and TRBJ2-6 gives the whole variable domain EAQVTQNPRYLITVTGKKLTVTCSQNMNHEYMSWYRQDPGLGLRQIYYSMNVEVTDKGDVPEGYKVSRKEKRNFPLILESPSPNQTSLYFCASSLGGGGGRGRTSGANVLTFGAGSRLTVL.

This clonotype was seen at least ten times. CDR3 nucleotide sequence: TGTGCCAGCAGGGACCGGGCCTACAATGAGCAGTTCTTC. Translating it yields CASRDRAYNEQFF. This sequence joins TRBV3-1 and TRBJ2-1; no definite D call. CDR1 and CDR2 from the germline V gene are LGHDT and YNNKEL (reference sequence). The ends were cut back, 6 bases at V and 2 bases at J, with 8 bases in the middle. There are 13 residues in the CDR3.